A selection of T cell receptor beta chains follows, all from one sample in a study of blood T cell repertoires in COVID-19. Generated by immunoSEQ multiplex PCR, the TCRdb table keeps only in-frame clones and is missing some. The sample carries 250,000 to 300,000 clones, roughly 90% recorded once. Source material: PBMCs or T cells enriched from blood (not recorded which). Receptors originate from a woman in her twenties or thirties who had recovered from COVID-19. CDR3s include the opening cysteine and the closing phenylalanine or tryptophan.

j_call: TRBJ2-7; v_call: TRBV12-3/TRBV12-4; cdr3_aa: CASRPTGSYEQYF
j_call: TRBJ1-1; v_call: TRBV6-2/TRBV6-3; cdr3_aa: CASSYSTGPLRWDTEAFF
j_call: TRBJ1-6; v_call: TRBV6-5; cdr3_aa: CASGQGAYSPLHF
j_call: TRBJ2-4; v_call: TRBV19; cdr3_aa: CASTNRGRGDIQYF
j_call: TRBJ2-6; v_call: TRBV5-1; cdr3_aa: CASSVLTGSGANVLTF
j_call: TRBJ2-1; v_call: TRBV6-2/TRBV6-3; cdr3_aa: CASSLEGAISYNEQFF
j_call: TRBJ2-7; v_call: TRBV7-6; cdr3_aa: CASSLGAGNPGDYEQYF
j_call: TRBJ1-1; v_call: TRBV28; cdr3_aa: CASSLFLELNTEAFF
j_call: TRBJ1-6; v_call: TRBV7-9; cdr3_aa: CASSLGQNSPLHF
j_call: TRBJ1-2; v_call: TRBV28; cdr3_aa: CATLPGGVYGYTF
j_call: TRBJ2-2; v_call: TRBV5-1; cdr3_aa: CASSLNLRANTGELFF
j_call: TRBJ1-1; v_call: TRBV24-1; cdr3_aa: CATSGTTDPAEAFF
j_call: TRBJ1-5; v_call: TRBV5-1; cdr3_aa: CASSTGTAGEPQHF
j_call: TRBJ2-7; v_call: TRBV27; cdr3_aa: CASSLGLGKDYEQYF
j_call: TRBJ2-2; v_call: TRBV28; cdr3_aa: CASSLFDPGLAGGRTGELFF
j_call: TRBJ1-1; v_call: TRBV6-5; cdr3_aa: CASRATDRGAEAFF
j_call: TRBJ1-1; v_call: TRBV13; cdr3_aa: CASSLPEVSEAFF
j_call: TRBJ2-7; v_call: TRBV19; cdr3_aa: CASSISATGGPREQYF
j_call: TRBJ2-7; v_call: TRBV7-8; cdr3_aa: CASSQGHSRYEQYF
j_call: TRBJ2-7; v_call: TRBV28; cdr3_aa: CASSLGGPTREQYF
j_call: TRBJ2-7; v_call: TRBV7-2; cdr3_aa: CASSPGIGGQALHF
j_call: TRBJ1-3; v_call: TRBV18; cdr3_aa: CASSPEGSGNTIYF
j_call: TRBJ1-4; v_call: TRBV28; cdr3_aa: CASSDRLPDTKLFF
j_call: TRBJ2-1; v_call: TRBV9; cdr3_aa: CASSVEAGTAYSNEQFF
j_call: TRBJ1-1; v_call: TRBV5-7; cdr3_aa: CASSLFPKQGTHTEAFF
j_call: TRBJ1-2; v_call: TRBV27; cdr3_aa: CASTPTGVYGYTF
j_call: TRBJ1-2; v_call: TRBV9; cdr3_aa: CASSGQGSDGYTF
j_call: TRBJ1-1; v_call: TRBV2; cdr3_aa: CASSFQGKNTEAFF
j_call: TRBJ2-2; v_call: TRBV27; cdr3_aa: CASSKGLAGAGELFF
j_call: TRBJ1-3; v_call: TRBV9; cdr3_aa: CASSVDPRSRRGSSGNTIYF
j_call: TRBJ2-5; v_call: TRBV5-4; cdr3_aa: CASSLDAEVGTQYF
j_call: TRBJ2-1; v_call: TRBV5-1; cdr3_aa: CASSLFTGGTYNEQFF
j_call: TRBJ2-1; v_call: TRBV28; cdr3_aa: CASQTGGEGSDEQFF
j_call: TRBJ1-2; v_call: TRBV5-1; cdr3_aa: CASSLEAVYGYTF
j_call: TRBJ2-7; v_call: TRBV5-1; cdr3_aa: CASSLAGLSSYEQYF
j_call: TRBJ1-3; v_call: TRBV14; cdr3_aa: CASSDSGNTIYF
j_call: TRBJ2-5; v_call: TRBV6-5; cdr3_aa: CASSYSGTGGETQYF
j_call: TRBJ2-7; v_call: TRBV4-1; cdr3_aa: CASSQGRQGSYEQYF
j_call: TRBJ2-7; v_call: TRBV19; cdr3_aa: CASSMRPRPPVEQYF
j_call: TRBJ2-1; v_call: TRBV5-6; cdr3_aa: CASGTWEQFF
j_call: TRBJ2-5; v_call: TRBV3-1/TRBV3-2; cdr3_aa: CASSPGLSLETQYF